Each of the 18 T cell receptor beta chains below was sequenced from the same sample in a study of cytomegalovirus exposure and HLA in healthy donors. The PCR made use of 60 Vbeta and 13 Jbeta primers. Assay: immunoSEQ multiplex PCR; the TCRdb copy retains only in-frame clones and omits some. This sample has around 210,000 clones; just under 80% occur once, and the top ten carry approximately 0.47%. Source material: PBMCs. Receptor source: a boy aged 5-17 years in good health and CMV-seronegative.

The rearrangement links TRBV5-4 to TRBJ1-3; D might be TRBD1 (6 bases). The CDR3 extends over 16 amino acids. Per the germline V gene, CDR1 is SGHNT and CDR2 is YYREEE (reference sequence). V lost 0 bases and J lost 0, with 10 bases in between. CDR3 protein: CASSLGLQGSGNTIYF. The CDR3 nucleotides read TGTGCCAGCAGCTTGGGTCTACAGGGCTCTGGAAACACCATATATTTT.

The chain combines TRBV11-3 with TRBJ2-7; 7 bases fit TRBD1. The CDR3 has 13 amino acids. V was clipped by 5 bases and J by 2 bases; unmatched bases: 3. Looked up from germline, CDR1 is SGHNT and CDR2 is YENEEA. CDR3 sequence: CASSQGVTYEQYF. The CDR3 nucleotides are TGTGCCAGCAGCCAGGGGGTTACCTACGAGCAGTACTTC.

This chain connects TRBV5-6 to TRBJ2-7; D might be TRBD1 (5 bases). V lost 0 bases and J lost 2, with 18 bases in between. Germline-derived CDR1 and CDR2 are SGHDT and YYEEEE. The CDR3 extends over 17 amino acids. In DNA, the CDR3 is TGTGCCAGCAGCTTGGCCATGGTGGCAGGGTCCCCCTACGAGCAGTACTTC. It yields the protein CASSLAMVAGSPYEQYF.

The gene calls are TRBV10-3 and TRBJ2-7, with 8 bases aligning to TRBD2. Germline V lookup: CDR1 ENHRY, CDR2 SYGVKD. The V segment lost 6 bases and the J segment 2 bases; nucleotides outside the gene matches: 3. CDR3 length: 13 residues. CDR3 bases: TGTGCCATCAGGCGCGGGGGGACCTACGAGCAGTACTTC. Translation gives CAIRRGGTYEQYF.

The chain combines TRBV6-1 with TRBJ1-1; D remains ambiguous. The V and J ends lost 4 bases and 1 base respectively, with 7 bases between them. This CDR3 spans 13 amino acids. Germline CDR1 reads MNHNS; CDR2 reads SASEGT. The CDR3 sequence: CASSVEGNTEAFF. For the CDR3, the DNA is TGTGCCAGCAGTGTAGAGGGGAACACTGAAGCTTTCTTT.

J is TRBJ2-1 and V is TRBV11-2; 12 nucleotides line up with TRBD2. The CDR3 has 17 amino acids. Germline CDR1 SGHAT, CDR2 FQNNGV. With V trimmed by 3 bases and J by 7 bases, 10 bases remained unmatched. In DNA, the CDR3 is TGTGCCAGCAGCTTGCAACGTCTAGCGGGAGGGAAGAATGAGCAGTTCTTC. Translating it yields CASSLQRLAGGKNEQFF.

This clone appeared a few times. The V gene is TRBV7-9, the J gene TRBJ2-7; the D gene is possibly TRBD1 (6 bases). Per the germline V gene, CDR1 is SEHNR and CDR2 is FQNEAQ (reference sequence). The CDR3 sequence is 14 residues long. Trimming took off 5 bases at V and 1 base at J, with 12 bases between the two ends. The CDR3 coding sequence is TGTGCCAGCAGCAACCTCCAGGGGTCCTACGAGCAGTACTTC. Its translation is CASSNLQGSYEQYF.

The genes are TRBV2 and TRBJ2-5; the match to TRBD2 covers 12 bases. The J call may be in error: the DNA end matches TRBJ2-7 better. This CDR3 contains 16 residues. CDR1 is SNHLY, CDR2 FYNNEI, per germline. The CDR3 is CASTAGLAGLYNEQYF. CDR3 bases: TGTGCCAGCACCGCCGGACTAGCGGGACTATATAACGAGCAGTACTTC.

The chain uses TRBV4-1 and TRBJ2-5, with 8 bases lining up with TRBD2. There are 17 residues in the CDR3. The ends lost 1 base at V and 0 bases at J; junction bases unmatched: 7. Germline loops: CDR1 MGHRA, CDR2 YSYEKL. CDR3 in amino acids: CASSQVELAEYQETQYF. DNA for the CDR3: TGCGCCAGCAGCCAAGTTGAACTAGCGGAATACCAAGAGACCCAGTACTTC.

The J gene is TRBJ2-2, the V gene TRBV27; the D gene is possibly TRBD2 (5 bases). Germline values: CDR1 MNHEY, CDR2 SMNVEV (reference sequence). This CDR3 region has 13 residues. Trimming removed 3 bases from V and 4 bases from J, with 6 bases in between. The CDR3 nucleotides read TGTGCCAGCAGTTTTCGGGGCACCGGGGAGCTGTTTTTT. It translates to CASSFRGTGELFF.

CDR3 coding DNA: TGTGCCAGCAGTCCGAGAGCGACAGCGTTGAACACTGAAGCTTTCTTT. Translation gives CASSPRATALNTEAFF. The chain has TRBV27 and TRBJ1-1, with TRBD1 as a possible D gene (5 bases). V was cut by 5 bases and J by 0 bases, with 16 bases left in between. The germline CDR1 and CDR2 sequences are MNHEY and SMNVEV (reference sequence). CDR3 size: 16 residues.

Points on this clone: The junction departs from the called germline gene at one end, perhaps through a read error. The chain carries TRBV5-4 and TRBJ1-2; possible D gene TRBD1, 5 bases. Germline-derived CDR1 and CDR2 are SGHNT and YYREEE (reference sequence). CDR3 length: 15 residues. CDR3 region: CASSWGDVSSYGYPF. DNA of the CDR3: TGTGCCAGCAGCTGGGGGGACGTATCCTCTTATGGCTACCCCTTC.

This clone was seen more than once but under ten times. The chain combines TRBV15 with TRBJ2-5, with 11 bases that match TRBD1. CDR3 size: 15 residues. Trimming removed 3 bases from V and 5 bases from J; junction bases left unmatched: 5. Germline V gives CDR1 LNHNV, CDR2 YYDKDF (reference sequence). The CDR3 region has the DNA TGTGCCACCAGCAGGGACAGGGGGCGATGGGAGACCCAGTACTTC. This codes for CATSRDRGRWETQYF.

This chain joins TRBV2 and TRBJ1-6; TRBD1 agrees at 12 bases. The CDR3 loop spans 20 amino acids. Germline V gene sequence: CDR1 SNHLY, CDR2 FYNNEI. Unmatched junction bases numbered 17, after V lost 7 bases and J lost 4 bases. CDR3 DNA sequence: TGTGCCAGCAACACAATGTCGGGACAGGGGGCTTCACGGTATAATTCACCCCTCCACTTT. It yields the protein CASNTMSGQGASRYNSPLHF.

The chain links TRBV2 to TRBJ2-5; 9 positions match TRBD1. The ends lost 1 base at V and 5 bases at J; junction bases unmatched: 5. The germline V gene has CDR1 SNHLY and CDR2 FYNNEI. CDR3 length: 15 residues. CDR3 DNA: TGTGCCAGCAGTGAAGTTTCGGGACAGGGCGAGACCCAGTACTTC. It encodes CASSEVSGQGETQYF.

The chain uses TRBV11-3 and TRBJ2-7; 11 nucleotides match TRBD2. The CDR3 is made up of 16 amino acids. Trimming removed 2 bases from V and 7 bases from J; junction bases left unmatched: 10. Germline loops: CDR1 SGHNT, CDR2 YENEEA. In nucleotides, the CDR3 is TGTGCCAGCAGCTTAAACATAGCGGGGGGGCCTCAAGAGCAGTACTTC. Translated: CASSLNIAGGPQEQYF.

CDR3 residues: CASSVAGSSYNEQFF. The CDR3 bases are TGTGCCAGCAGCGTAGCGGGAAGCTCCTACAATGAGCAGTTCTTC. The chain couples TRBV6-5 to TRBJ2-1, with TRBD2 identical over 8 bases. The CDR3 is made up of 15 amino acids. J was trimmed by 0 bases and V by 6 bases; bases with no gene match: 4. Germline V gene data show CDR1 as MNHEY and CDR2 as SVGAGI.

This chain connects TRBV7-9 to TRBJ2-2, with D perhaps matching TRBD2 (6 bases). This CDR3 spans 15 amino acids. V lost 4 bases to trimming and J lost 6 bases, with 15 bases between them. Germline loops: CDR1 SEHNR, CDR2 FQNEAQ (reference sequence). The CDR3 region is CASSSWSGVAGELFF. The CDR3, as DNA: TGTGCCAGCAGCTCTTGGTCGGGGGTCGCCGGGGAGCTGTTTTTT.